These T cell receptor beta chains were read from a single sample in a study of cytomegalovirus exposure and HLA in healthy donors. Assay: immunoSEQ multiplex PCR; the TCRdb copy retains only in-frame clones and omits some. The sample lists 110,000 to 150,000 clones, 75% to 80% seen once, with roughly 1.6% in the top ten. The sequenced material came from PBMCs. All receptors come from a female donor in good health and CMV-seronegative. The CDR3 runs from the conserved cysteine through the conserved F or W. D genes are given only for firm matches. Clone size is stated in some rows and not others, as once, few, many or a class when expanded.

>TRBD2|TRBJ2-7|-|TRBV10-3
TGTGCCATCATGGACGGGGGGACCACCTACGAGCAGTACTTC
CAIMDGGTTYEQYF
>-|TRBJ2-7|-|TRBV27
TGTGCCAGCAGTCTTAACAGGGTCTACGAGCAGTACTTC
CASSLNRVYEQYF
>-|TRBJ2-1|-|TRBV1
TGCACCAGTTTCGGGACTAGCGGAGAGCAGACTTATAGAAGCTCCTACAATGAGCAGTTCTTC
CTSFGTSGEQTYRSSYNEQFF
>-|TRBJ1-2|-|TRBV11-3
TGTGCCAGCAGCTTAGCCGGGGGTTCGCACTATGGCTACACCTTC
CASSLAGGSHYGYTF
>TRBD1|TRBJ2-7|-|TRBV5-6
TGTGCCAGCACCTGGGACAGGGGGCCTCGGGAGCAGTACTTC
CASTWDRGPREQYF
>-|TRBJ2-1|-|TRBV11-3
TGTGCCAGCAGCTTAGGGATCACTGGGAGCTCCTACAATGAGCAGTTCTTC
CASSLGITGSSYNEQFF
>TRBD1|TRBJ1-4|-|TRBV10-3
TGTGCCATCAGTGAGGGACAGGGAGATGAAAAACTGTTTTTT
CAISEGQGDEKLFF
>-|TRBJ1-1|-|TRBV7-2
TGTGCCAGCAGCAGCGATGCACTCGATTATAAGGCTTTCTTT
CASSSDALDYKAFF
>TRBD2|TRBJ2-7|-|TRBV5-1
TGCGCCAGCAGCTTGGGGTCGGGGGGGTCCTCCTACGAGCAGTACTTC
CASSLGSGGSSYEQYF
>TRBD1|TRBJ1-5|-|TRBV5-1
TGCGCCAGCAGCTTGTCGACAGGGAATCAGCCCCAGCATTTT
CASSLSTGNQPQHF
>-|TRBJ2-2|-|TRBV10-3
TGTGCCATCAGTCGGAAGGGGGACACCGGGGAGCTGTTTTTT
CAISRKGDTGELFF
>-|TRBJ1-1|few|TRBV7-3
TGTGCCAGCAGCTTTGGGGGGGGAGATACTGAAGCTTTCTTT
CASSFGGGDTEAFF
>TRBD1|TRBJ1-3|-|TRBV10-3
TGTGCCACTCAGACAGGGTCTGGAAACACCATATATTTT
CATQTGSGNTIYF
>-|TRBJ2-5|-|TRBV5-4
TGTGCCAGCAGCCCGATTGTGCAGGGGATACAAGAGACCCAGTACTTC
CASSPIVQGIQETQYF
>TRBD1|TRBJ2-7|-|TRBV5-1
TGCGCCAGCAGCTCTCAGGGAGGGACAGGGGCGGCTTTAGGAGAGCAGTACTTC
CASSSQGGTGAALGEQYF
>TRBD1|TRBJ2-7|few|TRBV4-2
TGTGCCAGCAGCCAAGACTTGGGACAGGGTTCGTTCGAGCAGTACTTC
CASSQDLGQGSFEQYF
>TRBD2|TRBJ2-7|-|TRBV14
TGTGCCAGCAGCCAAGATTCAACTAGCGGGAGCTACGAGCAGTACTTC
CASSQDSTSGSYEQYF
>-|TRBJ1-1|-|TRBV6-1
TGTGCCAGCAGTTCCACACCGGGGAACACTGAAGCTTTCTTT
CASSSTPGNTEAFF
>-|TRBJ2-2|-|TRBV7-2
TGTGCCAGCAGCTTAGACTGGAACACCGGGGAGCTGTTTTTT
CASSLDWNTGELFF
>TRBD2|TRBJ2-7|-|TRBV30
TGTGCCAGAGCGACTAGCGGCTACGAGCAGTACTTC
CARATSGYEQYF
>-|TRBJ1-5|few|TRBV13
TGTGCCAGCAGCTTAGGCGGCTCCGGCGGGGATCAGCCCCAGCATTTT
CASSLGGSGGDQPQHF
>TRBD1|TRBJ1-1|-|TRBV6-6
TGTGCCAGCAGTCCGGGACAGTTTGAAGCTTTCTTT
CASSPGQFEAFF
>-|TRBJ1-1|-|TRBV5-1
TGCGCCAGCAGCTTGGTGCAGGCTTCGAACACTGAAGCTTTCTTT
CASSLVQASNTEAFF
>TRBD1|TRBJ1-1|-|TRBV27
TGTGCCAGCAAACTGGGAGCGGACAGGGACCGGGCGCTGGCTGAAGCTTTCTTT
CASKLGADRDRALAEAFF
>-|TRBJ2-7|once|TRBV2
TGTGCCAGCAGTGAAGCAACAGATACTCACTACGAGCAGTACTTC
CASSEATDTHYEQYF
>-|TRBJ2-5|-|TRBV5-1
TGCGCCAGCAGCTTGGGGGCAGGGTTAGAGACCCAGTACTTC
CASSLGAGLETQYF
>-|TRBJ1-5|-|TRBV10-2
TGCGCCACTAACAGGGCAATTGGGGTGCCCCAGCATTTT
CATNRAIGVPQHF
>-|TRBJ2-1|-|TRBV5-1
TGCGCCAGCAGCTACGGACTTATGGTAGGCAATGAGCAGTTCTTC
CASSYGLMVGNEQFF
>-|TRBJ1-1|-|TRBV5-1
TGCGCCGGCAGCTTTCGGGGGAGCCCTGAAGCTTTCTTT
CAGSFRGSPEAFF
>TRBD1|TRBJ2-2|-|TRBV29-1
TGCTTGGGACAGGACAACACCGGGGAGCTGTTTTTT
CLGQDNTGELFF
>TRBD2|TRBJ2-7|-|TRBV9
TGTGCCAGCACCCGGACTAGCGGGATAGGCGAGCAGTACTTC
CASTRTSGIGEQYF
>-|TRBJ1-4|-|TRBV19
TGTGCCAGTAGTATAGATCTGGGGAGGGAGAATGAAAAACTGTTTTTT
CASSIDLGRENEKLFF
>TRBD2|TRBJ2-3|-|TRBV7-3
TGTGCCAGCAGTTCAGCGGGGGGGATCACAGATACGCAGTATTTT
CASSSAGGITDTQYF
>-|TRBJ2-7|-|TRBV6-1
TGTGCCATCCGCGCCCAGACAGCAAGAGCCTACGAGCAGTACTTC
CAIRAQTARAYEQYF
>TRBD1|TRBJ1-1|few|TRBV28
TGTGCCAGCATCGCACAGGGGGGAAGGGCTGAAGCTTTCTTT
CASIAQGGRAEAFF
>-|TRBJ1-1|-|TRBV15
TGTGCCACCAGCAGAATCTGGGCAGGGCGAGAAGCTTTCTTT
CATSRIWAGREAFF
>TRBD2|TRBJ2-7|-|TRBV28
TGTGCCAGCAGTTTAGGCGGGAGGGCCGACGACGAGCAGTACTTC
CASSLGGRADDEQYF
>-|TRBJ1-1|-|TRBV6-1
TGTGCCAGCAGTGAAGGTCTTTGGGCGGGGAACACTGAAGCTTTCTTT
CASSEGLWAGNTEAFF
>-|TRBJ2-1|-|TRBV6-4
-
CASSSSGEYNEQFF
>-|TRBJ1-2|-|TRBV29-1
TGCAGCGTTGAATCCCAGGCTTCCTACTATGGCTACACCTTC
CSVESQASYYGYTF
>TRBD2|TRBJ2-7|-|TRBV11-2
TGTGCCAGCAGCTTCCTTGGGGAGGGGTACGAGCAGTACTTC
CASSFLGEGYEQYF
>-|TRBJ2-5|-|TRBV5-4
TGTGCCAGCAGCCCGGATCCCCCTAGGAAAGAGACCCAGTACTTC
CASSPDPPRKETQYF